These 5 T cell receptor beta chains came from one sample sequenced in a study of breast tumors, draining lymph nodes, adjacent tissues (dated by TCRdb to about 2016). The library was built by means of multiplex PCR. The data were produced on an Illumina HiSeq 2000. TCRdb reprocessing: public reads trimmed at Q25 with fastp, clones called with MiXCR, in-frame beta chains kept. Every distinct CDR3 protein forms one entry, paired with its most common genes and DNA. The sample table shows some 8,500 distinct CDR3 sequences, and around 42% are seen once. Together, the top ten hold about 14% of the sample. Sequences were obtained from tumor-adjacent breast tissue. The receptors here all came from a female donor with breast cancer. Some clones in this sample may be carry-over from other donors' samples.

Many counts were recorded for this clonotype. The chain uses TRBV12-5 and TRBJ2-3; D possibly matches TRBD1 or TRBD2 (5 bases each). The germline CDR1 and CDR2 sequences are LGHNT and FRNRAP. V was clipped by 4 bases and J by 10 bases, with 12 bases between them. CDR3 size: 12 residues. This chain's CDR3 is CASGSGPLAQYF. Here the CDR3 DNA reads TGTGCTAGTGGTTCGGGACCTCTAGCGCAGTATTTT.

This clonotype qualifies as medium-sized. This chain links TRBV12-3 or TRBV12-4 with TRBJ2-7; D ambiguous. Trimming removed 7 bases at V and 2 bases at J, with 15 bases between. CDR3 size: 14 residues. Written as DNA, the CDR3 is TGTGCCAGCAAACAATATAACGGAGCCTACGAGCAGTACTTC. Its protein is CASKQYNGAYEQYF.

CDR3 bases: TGCAGTGCTTCCCGGGGAGCGGGCACCTACGAGCAGTACTTC. As protein: CSASRGAGTYEQYF. The rearrangement uses TRBV20-1 and TRBJ2-7; tentative D call: TRBD2 (6 bases). Germline V gene lookup returns CDR1 DFQATT and CDR2 SNEGSKA (reference sequence). V was clipped by 5 bases and J by 2 bases, with 16 bases between them. The CDR3 consists of 14 residues.

V is TRBV7-9 and J is TRBJ2-5, with a weak D call TRBD1 (5 bases). In germline, CDR1 is SEHNR, CDR2 FQNEAQ (reference sequence). This CDR3 spans 14 amino acids. Trimming left V 4 bases short and J 1 base short, with 10 bases between. For the CDR3, the DNA is TGTGCCAGCAGCTGGGGTGGGGCCCAAGAGACCCAGTACTTC. Translation gives CASSWGGAQETQYF.

This clonotype was detected many times. The chain combines TRBV5-4 with TRBJ2-4, with 9 bases that match TRBD1. Losses at the gene ends were 10 bases for V and 8 bases for J; bases not matched to a gene: 10. CDR1 is SGHNT and CDR2 is YYREEE in the germline V gene (reference sequence). The CDR3 has 13 residues. CDR3 DNA: TGTGCCTCCCAGAGGGACAGGGAGCACATTCAGTACTTC. This encodes CASQRDREHIQYF.